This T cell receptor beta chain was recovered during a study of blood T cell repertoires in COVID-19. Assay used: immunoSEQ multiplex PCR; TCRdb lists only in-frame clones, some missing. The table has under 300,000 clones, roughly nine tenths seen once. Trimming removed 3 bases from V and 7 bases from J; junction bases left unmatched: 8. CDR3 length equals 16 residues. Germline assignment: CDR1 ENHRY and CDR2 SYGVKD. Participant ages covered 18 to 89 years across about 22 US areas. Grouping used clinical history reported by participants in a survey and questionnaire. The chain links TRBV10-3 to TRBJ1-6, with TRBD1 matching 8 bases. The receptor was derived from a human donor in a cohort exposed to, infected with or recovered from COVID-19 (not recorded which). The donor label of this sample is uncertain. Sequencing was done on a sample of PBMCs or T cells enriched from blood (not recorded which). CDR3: CAISDTRDRTNSPLHF. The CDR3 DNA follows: TGTGCCATCAGTGACACACGGGACAGGACAAATTCACCCCTCCACTTT.